The sequence of this T cell receptor beta chain was determined in a study of cytomegalovirus exposure and HLA in healthy donors. Study results and caveats: Sequencing likely generated an artifact that appeared as a cluster of highly shared sequence variants. Associated with cytomegalovirus, according to the listing, were around 160 TCR beta chains.

Primers: 60 Vbeta forward and 13 Jbeta reverse. The table came from immunoSEQ multiplex PCR; TCRdb's copy has only in-frame clones and leaves some out. Of approximately 110,000 clones listed, around 72% are singletons. This clone was observed once. Its target is not known. The ends were cut back, 8 bases at V and 3 bases at J, with 20 bases in the middle. The CDR3 sequence is 15 residues long. The specimen was PBMCs. The receptor was isolated from a man aged 30 to 45 in good health and CMV-seronegative. The chain combines TRBV6-7 with TRBJ2-7; D remains ambiguous. TRBV6-7 is identified as an open reading frame with a role that is uncertain. CDR3 DNA sequence: TGTGCCAGCCCACTGGCGGAACTCTACGTCTACGAGCAGTACTTC. Its protein product is CASPLAELYVYEQYF.